This TCR beta chain was profiled in a study of blood T cell repertoires in COVID-19. Overall study context: In each case, the material was cDNA or gDNA derived from T cells, B-cell-depleted T cells, or PBMCs.

Participants came from fewer than 25 US areas, aged about 18 to 95 years. Participants were placed into cohorts based on the clinical history they reported. Profiling relied on immunoSEQ multiplex PCR, and the TCRdb table lists in-frame clones only, not all of them. This sample has about 220,000 clones, with about four fifths found just once. Trimming removed 7 bases at V and 2 bases at J, with 14 bases between. The CDR3 has 15 residues. Germline loops: CDR1 LGHDT, CDR2 YNNKEL (reference sequence). The V gene is TRBV3-1 (or the pseudogene TRBV3-2), the J gene TRBJ2-2, with D possibly TRBD1 on 5 matching bases. The TCR sequence derives from a woman aged 50 to 65 who had been exposed to COVID-19. Sequencing input: PBMCs or T cells enriched from blood (not recorded which). DNA for the CDR3: TGTGCCAGCACCGACCCCAGGACAAACACCGGGGAGCTGTTTTTT. Protein sequence: CASTDPRTNTGELFF.